One sample yielded the 21 T cell receptor beta chains listed below, sequenced in a study of T cell repertoires in cytomegalovirus infection. TCRdb reanalysed the reads using MiXCR and keeps one entry per CDR3 protein. This table has approximately 500,000 distinct CDR3 sequences, around 27% appearing once. The sequencing input was PBMCs. All receptors come from a human donor in good health (CMV status not recorded). Some clones in this sample may be carry-over from other donors' samples.

V and J are TRBV5-1 and TRBJ1-2, with TRBD1 matching 7 bases. Losses at the gene ends were 4 bases for V and 3 bases for J; bases not matched to a gene: 3. The CDR3 covers 13 residues. Germline CDR1 and CDR2: SGHRS and YFSETQ. CDR3 in amino acids: CASSAQGDYGYTF. The CDR3 nucleotides read TGCGCCAGCAGCGCGCAGGGGGACTATGGCTACACCTTC.

This chain links TRBV14 with TRBJ1-2; D is unresolved. This CDR3 is built from 15 residues. V gave up 3 bases and J gave up 3 bases, with 14 bases separating them. From germline, CDR1 is SGHDN and CDR2 FVKESK. The CDR3, as DNA: TGTGCCAGCAGCCAGGGAAGGATAGGTGACTATGGCTACACCTTC. It encodes CASSQGRIGDYGYTF.

V is TRBV5-1 and J is TRBJ2-3; D perhaps matches TRBD2 (6 bases). This CDR3 comprises 14 residues. V dropped 4 bases and J dropped 3 bases, with 12 bases sitting between them. CDR1 and CDR2 (germline): SGHRS, YFSETQ. The DNA for the CDR3 is TGCGCCAGCAGCGGTCGCGGGACGACAGATACGCAGTATTTT. Its protein is CASSGRGTTDTQYF. The whole variable domain, filled in from reference TRBV5-1 and TRBJ2-3, reads KAGVTQTPRYLIKTRGQQVTLSCSPISGHRSVSWYQQTPGQGLQFLFEYFSETQRNKGNFPGRFSGRQFSNSRSEMNVSTLELGDSALYLCASSGRGTTDTQYFGPGTRLTVL.

The chain combines TRBV3-1 with TRBJ1-5, with D hard to call. The V end lost 3 bases, the J end lost 5 bases, and 8 bases lay between the germline ends. CDR1 and CDR2 from the germline V gene are LGHDT and YNNKEL (reference sequence). There are 13 residues in the CDR3. The CDR3 sequence: CASSQGQYQPQHF. CDR3 DNA: TGTGCCAGCAGCCAGGGTCAGTATCAGCCCCAGCATTTT.

This clonotype was seen only once. The gene calls are TRBV24-1 and TRBJ2-3; TRBD2 might be the D (5 bases). The CDR3 sequence is 14 residues long. The germline CDR1 and CDR2 sequences are KGHDR and SFDVKD. Trimming left V 1 base short and J 5 bases short, with 9 bases between. CDR3: CATSDFGGLDTQYF. CDR3 nucleotides: TGTGCCACCAGTGATTTCGGCGGGTTAGATACGCAGTATTTT.

The chain couples TRBV5-6 to TRBJ2-1; no clear D. Trimming stripped 4 bases from V and 5 bases from J, with 10 bases between. The CDR3 runs to 13 residues. Germline V CDR1 and CDR2: SGHDT, YYEEEE. The CDR3 is CASSGSPHNEQFF. The DNA for the CDR3 is TGTGCCAGCAGCGGAAGCCCCCACAATGAGCAGTTCTTC.

This clonotype was detected many times. The rearrangement joins TRBV7-2 to TRBJ2-3; D is possibly TRBD1 (7 bases). With 3 bases removed from V and 6 bases from J, the gap between germline ends came to 22 bases. CDR3 size: 17 residues. The germline V gene has CDR1 SGHTA and CDR2 FQGNSA. The CDR3: CASSFSPPGQGGDTQYF. In nucleotides, the CDR3 is TGTGCCAGCAGCTTTTCACCCCCGGGGCAGGGGGGCGATACGCAGTATTTT.

The chain couples TRBV5-6 to TRBJ2-3, with 7 bases lining up with TRBD2. Germline CDR1 is SGHDT and CDR2 is YYEEEE. V shed 1 base, J shed 0 bases, and the junction held 5 bases outside the gene matches. CDR3 size: 16 residues. The chain's CDR3 is CASSLRFSGSTDTQYF. As DNA, the CDR3 is TGTGCCAGCAGCTTGAGGTTTAGCGGGAGCACAGATACGCAGTATTTT.

This clonotype was observed a handful of times. V gene TRBV6-2 or TRBV6-3 combines with J gene TRBJ2-4, with D possibly being TRBD1 (6 bases). Trimming removed 5 bases from V and 0 bases from J, with 23 bases in between. Germline-derived CDR1 and CDR2 are MNHEY and SVGEGT. The CDR3 runs 19 residues. The CDR3 DNA reads as TGTGCCAGCAGTCAATTCGGGACAAGGGGTCGGATAGCCAAAAACATTCAGTACTTC. Amino acid sequence: CASSQFGTRGRIAKNIQYF.

This clonotype was seen only a few times. The CDR3 sequence is CASSIATDAPQHF. CDR3 nucleotide sequence: TGTGCCAGTAGTATAGCGACGGACGCGCCCCAGCATTTT. The chain uses TRBV19 and TRBJ1-5; D remains unclear. V lost 1 base, J lost 9 bases, and 10 bases lay in between. The germline V gene has CDR1 LNHDA and CDR2 SQIVND (reference sequence). The CDR3 is 13 residues long.

This clonotype has only a few counts. V gene TRBV5-4 combines with J gene TRBJ2-3; D is possibly TRBD2 (5 bases). CDR1 is SGHNT and CDR2 is YYREEE in the germline V gene (reference sequence). V lost 3 bases and J lost 0, with 11 bases in between. CDR3 length: 15 residues. CDR3 residues: CASSSAVSSTDTQYF. The CDR3 DNA reads as TGTGCCAGCAGCTCAGCGGTATCTAGCACAGATACGCAGTATTTT. Drawing the rest from reference TRBV5-4 and TRBJ2-3, the complete variable domain is ETGVTQSPTHLIKTRGQQVTLRCSSQSGHNTVSWYQQALGQGPQFIFQYYREEENGRGNFPPRFSGLQFPNYSSELNVNALELDDSALYLCASSSAVSSTDTQYFGPGTRLTVL.

This clonotype was found a few times. This chain uses TRBV5-1 with TRBJ2-5; D uncertain. V was shortened by 4 bases and J by 2 bases, with 12 bases between the two germline ends. The CDR3 is 14 amino acids. Germline values: CDR1 SGHRS, CDR2 YFSETQ. CDR3 region: CASSPHGAQETQYF. The CDR3 nucleotides are TGCGCCAGCAGCCCCCACGGAGCTCAAGAGACCCAGTACTTC.

This chain uses TRBV7-8 with TRBJ1-4; 7 bases line up with TRBD1. Germline CDR1 is SGHVS and CDR2 is FQNEAQ. The V gene end was trimmed by 3 bases and the J gene end by 5 bases; junction bases not matched to a gene: 6. This CDR3 spans 15 amino acids. The CDR3 here is CASSFSSGGNEKLFF. The CDR3 nucleotides are TGTGCCAGCAGCTTTTCTTCAGGGGGGAATGAAAAACTGTTTTTT.

In this sample, this clonotype turned up many times. The rearrangement uses TRBV7-2 and TRBJ2-7, with D possibly TRBD2 on 6 matching bases. The CDR3 length is 13 residues. CDR1 and CDR2 (germline): SGHTA, FQGNSA. Trimming removed 5 bases from V and 2 bases from J, with 10 bases in between. Here the CDR3 reads CASSNSGTYEQYF. The CDR3 nucleotides read TGTGCCAGCAGCAATAGCGGAACCTACGAGCAGTACTTC.

The CDR3 protein is CSAAARDTQETQYF. CDR3 in DNA: TGCAGTGCCGCGGCCAGGGACACACAAGAGACCCAGTACTTC. This rearrangement joins TRBV20-1 to TRBJ2-5, with D possibly being TRBD1 (6 bases). The V and J ends lost 6 bases and 2 bases respectively, with 16 bases between them. The CDR3 is 14 residues long. Germline V gene lookup returns CDR1 DFQATT and CDR2 SNEGSKA (reference sequence).

There are many counts of this clonotype. V usage is TRBV7-2 and J usage is TRBJ2-7; a weak D match, TRBD2 (5 bases). The CDR3 has 14 amino acids. Per the germline V gene, CDR1 is SGHTA and CDR2 is FQGNSA. Trimming pared 1 base from V and 3 bases from J, leaving 10 bases between. The DNA of the CDR3 is TGTGCCAGCAGCTTAGATAATAGCGTCTACGAGCAGTACGTC. Encoded protein: CASSLDNSVYEQYV.

At least ten counts were recorded for this clonotype. The chain joins TRBV7-2 to TRBJ1-1; D is undetermined. Between the trimmed V and J ends, which lost 1 base and 1 base, there was a span of 7 bases. Germline V gives CDR1 SGHTA, CDR2 FQGNSA. There are 14 residues in the CDR3. Written as DNA, the CDR3 is TGTGCCAGCAGCTTAGGAACGGAGAACACTGAAGCTTTCTTT. Translation gives CASSLGTENTEAFF. The entire variable domain, with the rest obtained from reference TRBV7-2 and TRBJ1-1, is as follows: GAGVSQSPSNKVTEKGKDVELRCDPISGHTALYWYRQSLGQGLEFLIYFQGNSAPDKSGLPSDRFSAERTGGSVSTLTIQRTQQEDSAVYLCASSLGTENTEAFFGQGTRLTVV.

V is TRBV20-1 and J is TRBJ1-1; the D is unclear. V lost 1 base and J 5 bases, leaving 11 bases between the germline ends. The CDR3 totals 13 residues. Germline V gene sequence: CDR1 DFQATT, CDR2 SNEGSKA (reference sequence). The CDR3 protein is CSARVTVGTEAFF. For the CDR3, the DNA is TGCAGTGCTAGAGTGACCGTTGGGACTGAAGCTTTCTTT.

The CDR3 sequence is CASSSRPYNGDTQYF. The CDR3 nucleotides are TGTGCCAGCAGTTCGCGACCATATAACGGAGATACGCAGTATTTT. The chain has TRBV6-2 or TRBV6-3 and TRBJ2-3; D remains unclear. Trimming stripped 4 bases from V and 5 bases from J, with 16 bases between. Germline CDR1 MNHEY, CDR2 SVGEGT. This CDR3 comprises 15 residues.

This clonotype was detected many times. The chain couples TRBV7-2 to TRBJ2-3, with D unresolved. The CDR3 has 15 residues. CDR1 SGHTA and CDR2 FQGNSA come from the germline V gene. Deletions cut 4 bases from V and 1 base from J, with 12 bases between. CDR3 nucleotide sequence: TGTGCCAGCAGCTCCTTCGGAGAGCGCACAGATACGCAGTATTTT. It codes for CASSSFGERTDTQYF.

There are a few counts of this clonotype. The chain is built from TRBV6-1 and TRBJ1-4; 10 bases fit TRBD1. Germline CDR1 is MNHNS and CDR2 is SASEGT. The CDR3 is 19 amino acids. After removal of 6 bases from V and 2 bases from J, the junction contained 15 bases not matched to a gene. The CDR3 nucleotides read TGTGCCAGCAGCCCTACTGGGACAGGGGTAGCCTTGACTAATGAAAAACTGTTTTTT. Its translation: CASSPTGTGVALTNEKLFF.